This T cell receptor (beta chain) emerged from a study of blood T cell repertoires in COVID-19. Study background: T cells, B-cell-depleted T cells, or PBMCs supplied cDNA or gDNA.

The CDR3 has 17 residues. Germline V gives CDR1 SEHNR, CDR2 FQNEAQ (reference sequence). The ends lost 1 base at V and 4 bases at J; junction bases unmatched: 5. Per the original data handling: By means of reference gene primer amplification, nucleated cell counts were estimated. TCRdb's table, derived via immunoSEQ multiplex PCR, lists solely in-frame clones and lacks some. That table is the source of V, J and clone size, and D and trimming were worked out from the DNA. The data show 120,000 or so clones, roughly 80% seen once. The sequence came from a man in his fifties or sixties with acute or convalescent COVID-19. The rearrangement links TRBV7-9 to TRBJ1-4, with 11 bases aligning to TRBD1. Sample: peripheral blood. The DNA for the CDR3 is TGTGCCAGCAGCTTAGGGTCCGGGACAGGGGGTAATGAAAAACTGTTTTTT. Protein sequence: CASSLGSGTGGNEKLFF.